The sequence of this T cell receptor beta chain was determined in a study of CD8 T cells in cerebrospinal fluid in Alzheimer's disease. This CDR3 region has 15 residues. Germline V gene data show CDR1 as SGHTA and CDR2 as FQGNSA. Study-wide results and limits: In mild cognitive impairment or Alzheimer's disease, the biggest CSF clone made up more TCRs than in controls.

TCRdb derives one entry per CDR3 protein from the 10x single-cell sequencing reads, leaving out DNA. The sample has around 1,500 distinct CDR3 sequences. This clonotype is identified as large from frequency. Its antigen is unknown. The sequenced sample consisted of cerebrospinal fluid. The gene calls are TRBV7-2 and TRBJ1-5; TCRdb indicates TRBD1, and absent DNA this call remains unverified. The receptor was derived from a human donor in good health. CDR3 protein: CASSLRQGGNQPQHF.